This T cell receptor (beta chain) was identified in a study of T cells in Graves' hyperthyroidism and ophthalmopathy. V was clipped by 3 bases and J by 1 base, with 16 bases between them. This CDR3 is built from 16 residues. This clonotype was recorded at least ten times. Amplified TCR beta CDR3 regions derived from RNA transcripts. A first-round RT-PCR of the TCR CDR3 used the HTBI primer set. TCRdb re-derived calls from the multiplex PCR reads in MiXCR, one entry per CDR3 protein. The repertoire holds around 500,000 distinct CDR3 sequences, with 14% as singletons. Graves' hyperthyroidism was deemed stable given no ophthalmopathy progression within 18 months. Source material for PBMCs was more than 7.5 ml fresh peripheral blood.

The chain carries TRBV12-3 or TRBV12-4 and TRBJ2-7; D is uncertain. This receptor was obtained from a middle-aged woman with Graves' hyperthyroidism. Material for sequencing was blood. The CDR3 protein is CASSFGSLGSSYEQYF. CDR3 nucleotide sequence: TGTGCCAGCAGTTTTGGGTCGCTAGGTTCTTCCTACGAGCAGTACTTC.